A selection of T cell receptor beta chains follows, all from one sample in a study of T cells in Graves' hyperthyroidism and ophthalmopathy. One entry per CDR3 protein, called by TCRdb with MiXCR from the multiplex PCR reads. The sample carries roughly 400,000 distinct CDR3 sequences, around 15% recorded once. Sequenced sample: blood. These receptors originate from a man aged 45-65 years with Graves' ophthalmopathy. Both conserved end residues are part of each CDR3. Fields, in order: J gene, clone size, V gene, CDR3 length, D gene, CDR3 protein, CDR3 DNA. The D gene is left open where the match is weak. Only part of the rows carry a size: once, few, many, or a class if the clone is expanded.

J: TRBJ2-4; size: few; V: TRBV5-6; length: 15; D: NA; CDR3: CASSLSAGGINIQYF; DNA: TGTGCCAGCAGCTTGTCCGCCGGGGGCATAAACATTCAGTACTTC
J: TRBJ2-2; size: few; V: TRBV9; length: 17; D: TRBD1; CDR3: CASSVGTDRGVPGELFF; DNA: TGTGCCAGCAGCGTGGGAACAGACAGGGGGGTGCCCGGGGAGCTGTTTTTT
J: TRBJ1-6; size: many; V: TRBV12-3/TRBV12-4; length: 14; D: NA; CDR3: CASSLRGLNSPLHF; DNA: TGTGCCAGCAGTTTACGGGGGCTGAATTCACCCCTCCACTTT
J: TRBJ2-7; size: many; V: TRBV7-9; length: 14; D: NA; CDR3: CASSFVTGPYEQYF; DNA: TGTGCCAGCAGCTTCGTAACAGGGCCCTACGAGCAGTACTTC
J: TRBJ1-6; size: NA; V: TRBV19; length: 15; D: TRBD1; CDR3: CASSYQTGVDSPLHF; DNA: TGTGCCAGTAGCTACCAGACAGGGGTAGACTCACCCCTCCACTTT
J: TRBJ2-5; size: NA; V: TRBV7-8; length: 19; D: TRBD2; CDR3: CASSLKVGLAGVEQETQYF; DNA: TGTGCCAGCAGCCTCAAGGTGGGACTAGCGGGAGTAGAACAAGAGACCCAGTACTTC
J: TRBJ1-6; size: NA; V: TRBV24-1; length: 15; D: TRBD1; CDR3: CATQSSGQGNSPLHF; DNA: TGTGCCACTCAAAGTTCGGGACAGGGAAATTCACCCCTCCACTTT
J: TRBJ1-5; size: NA; V: TRBV2; length: 13; D: TRBD1; CDR3: CASRTGPGQPQHF; DNA: TGTGCCAGTCGGACAGGGCCAGGTCAGCCCCAGCATTTT
J: TRBJ1-1; size: many; V: TRBV3-1; length: 14; D: NA; CDR3: CASSRDIMNTEAFF; DNA: TGTGCCAGCAGCCGAGACATTATGAACACTGAAGCTTTCTTT
J: TRBJ1-2; size: few; V: TRBV29-1; length: 11; D: NA; CDR3: CSVQVARGYTF; DNA: TGCAGCGTTCAAGTCGCCCGAGGCTACACCTTC
J: TRBJ1-4; size: few; V: TRBV27; length: 15; D: NA; CDR3: CASRIDILGGGKLFF; DNA: TGTGCCAGCAGAATAGACATACTCGGAGGCGGAAAACTGTTTTTT
J: TRBJ2-7; size: many; V: TRBV2; length: 13; D: TRBD1; CDR3: CASSRGTGDEQYF; DNA: TGTGCCAGCAGTAGGGGGACAGGGGACGAGCAGTACTTC
J: TRBJ2-7; size: many; V: TRBV5-1; length: 13; D: NA; CDR3: CASSKESSYEQYF; DNA: TGCGCCAGCAGCAAGGAGAGCTCCTACGAGCAGTACTTC
J: TRBJ2-5; size: many; V: TRBV20-1; length: 11; D: NA; CDR3: CSAHRGETQYF; DNA: TGCAGTGCTCACCGGGGGGAGACCCAGTACTTC
J: TRBJ1-5; size: few; V: TRBV12-3/TRBV12-4; length: 15; D: NA; CDR3: CASSFSGVPNQPQHF; DNA: TGTGCCAGCAGTTTTTCAGGGGTTCCCAATCAGCCCCAGCATTTT
J: TRBJ2-7; size: few; V: TRBV7-9; length: 12; D: NA; CDR3: CASSFYRDEQYF; DNA: TGTGCCAGCAGCTTTTATCGGGACGAGCAGTACTTC
J: TRBJ2-1; size: many; V: TRBV11-3; length: 20; D: TRBD2; CDR3: CASSSRGTSGRPSSYNEQFF; DNA: TGTGCCAGCAGCTCCCGAGGGACTAGCGGGAGGCCAAGCTCCTACAATGAGCAGTTCTTC
J: TRBJ2-7; size: many; V: TRBV30; length: 13; D: NA; CDR3: CAWSVSLVYEQYF; DNA: TGTGCCTGGAGTGTATCGTTGGTCTACGAGCAGTACTTC
J: TRBJ2-2; size: many; V: TRBV10-1; length: 15; D: TRBD2; CDR3: CASSESSGRAGELFF; DNA: TGCGCCAGCAGTGAGTCGAGCGGGAGGGCCGGGGAGCTGTTTTTT
J: TRBJ2-7; size: many; V: TRBV28; length: 13; D: NA; CDR3: CASKTGTDYEQYF; DNA: TGTGCCAGCAAGACCGGAACAGACTACGAGCAGTACTTC
J: TRBJ2-7; size: many; V: TRBV30; length: 14; D: TRBD2; CDR3: CAWTHSGRANEQYF; DNA: TGTGCCTGGACACATAGCGGGAGGGCCAACGAGCAGTACTTC
J: TRBJ1-5; size: NA; V: TRBV30; length: 12; D: NA; CDR3: CAWGRGNQPQHF; DNA: TGTGCCTGGGGCCGGGGGAATCAGCCCCAGCATTTT
J: TRBJ1-3; size: NA; V: TRBV19; length: 13; D: NA; CDR3: CATDPGNGNTIYF; DNA: TGTGCCACCGACCCAGGGAATGGAAACACCATATATTTT
J: TRBJ1-5; size: many; V: TRBV30; length: 16; D: NA; CDR3: CAWSEAGAGSNQPQHF; DNA: TGTGCCTGGAGTGAGGCGGGGGCTGGGAGCAATCAGCCCCAGCATTTT
J: TRBJ2-1; size: many; V: TRBV30; length: 14; D: NA; CDR3: CACNPNASPREQFF; DNA: TGTGCCTGTAACCCGAATGCTAGCCCCAGGGAGCAGTTCTTC
J: TRBJ2-2; size: many; V: TRBV2; length: 14; D: NA; CDR3: CARSTRLGTGELFF; DNA: TGTGCCAGGTCGACTAGGTTGGGGACCGGGGAGCTGTTTTTT
J: TRBJ2-5; size: many; V: TRBV5-1; length: 15; D: NA; CDR3: CASSSIPRNQETQYF; DNA: TGCGCCAGCAGCTCAATCCCGAGGAACCAAGAGACCCAGTACTTC
J: TRBJ2-5; size: many; V: TRBV3-1; length: 15; D: TRBD2; CDR3: CASSRRGGVRETQYF; DNA: TGTGCCAGCAGCCGACGTGGGGGGGTGAGAGAGACCCAGTACTTC
J: TRBJ2-3; size: many; V: TRBV18; length: 15; D: NA; CDR3: CASSPSPGSTHTQYF; DNA: TGTGCCAGCTCACCGTCCCCCGGGAGTACTCATACGCAGTATTTT
J: TRBJ2-5; size: NA; V: TRBV29-1; length: 14; D: NA; CDR3: CSVESSRYQETQCF; DNA: TGCAGCGTTGAATCCTCTCGGTACCAAGAGACCCAGTGCTTC
J: TRBJ2-1; size: many; V: TRBV28; length: 16; D: TRBD1; CDR3: CGTGTGKNSSYNEQFF; DNA: TGTGGGACCGGGACAGGGAAAAATAGCTCCTACAATGAGCAGTTCTTC
J: TRBJ2-1; size: NA; V: TRBV18; length: 15; D: NA; CDR3: CASSPPYRGGGEQFF; DNA: TGTGCCAGCTCACCACCGTACAGGGGAGGGGGTGAGCAGTTCTTC
J: TRBJ2-5; size: many; V: TRBV2; length: 16; D: TRBD1; CDR3: CASSELDRGFQETQYF; DNA: TGTGCCAGCAGTGAGTTGGACAGGGGTTTTCAAGAGACCCAGTACTTC
J: TRBJ1-6; size: NA; V: TRBV20-1; length: 16; D: NA; CDR3: CSARVTGSSYNSPLHF; DNA: TGCAGTGCTAGAGTCACAGGGAGCTCCTATAATTCACCCCTCCACTTT
J: TRBJ2-3; size: many; V: TRBV20-1; length: 15; D: NA; CDR3: CSARDRRGWTDTQYF; DNA: TGCAGTGCTAGAGATCGCAGGGGATGGACAGATACGCAGTATTTT
J: TRBJ2-1; size: NA; V: TRBV6-1; length: 16; D: TRBD2; CDR3: CASSGGLALSYNEQFF; DNA: TGTGCCAGCAGTGGCGGACTAGCGCTCTCCTACAATGAGCAGTTCTTC
J: TRBJ2-3; size: many; V: TRBV12-3/TRBV12-4; length: 17; D: NA; CDR3: CASSSPTIRGGTDTQYF; DNA: TGTGCCAGCAGTTCCCCCACCATCCGAGGGGGCACAGATACGCAGTATTTT